This T cell receptor (beta chain) was sequenced during a study of blood T cell repertoires in COVID-19. Study-level background: Acute and convalescent COVID-19 samples came from the United States, Italy and Spain. T cells, B-cell-depleted T cells, or PBMCs supplied cDNA or gDNA.

Authors' analysis steps: The assay estimated nucleated cells by amplifying reference gene primers. Method: immunoSEQ multiplex PCR; TCRdb's copy keeps in-frame clones and lacks some. That table supplies the V and J calls and clone size; D and trimming were determined from the DNA. This sample has 200,000 to 250,000 clones, with around nine tenths found just once. V lost 3 bases to trimming and J lost 1 base, with 12 bases between them. Germline V gene data show CDR1 as GTSNPN and CDR2 as SVGIG (reference sequence). The CDR3 extends over 14 amino acids. The sequence derives from a man aged 18 to 30 with active or convalescent COVID-19. Sample: peripheral blood. The chain couples TRBV30 to TRBJ1-2, with D tentatively TRBD1 (5 bases). CDR3 DNA: TGTGCCTGGAGCGGGGGTAGGGGTAACTATGGCTACACCTTC. The encoded protein is CAWSGGRGNYGYTF.